Listed below are T cell receptor beta chains from one sample, sequenced in a study of beta chain features in type 1 diabetes. Clones were read by immunoSEQ multiplex PCR, and TCRdb kept only the in-frame ones, dropping some. Among a few hundred thousand clones listed, approximately 10% were seen once. Sequenced: naive CD4+ T cells from blood. These receptors originate from a woman aged 30 to 39 in good health. Both conserved end residues are part of each CDR3. Fields, in order: J gene, V gene, CDR3 protein.

J: TRBJ2-5
V: TRBV2
CDR3: CASTPQETQYF

J: TRBJ1-5
V: TRBV30
CDR3: CAWSRGRGSQPQHF

J: TRBJ2-3
V: TRBV7-2
CDR3: CASSLQAGSTDTQYF

J: TRBJ2-7
V: TRBV5-1
CDR3: CASSPGTGNAYEQYF

J: TRBJ2-2
V: TRBV9
CDR3: CASSVREGNTGELFF

J: TRBJ1-1
V: TRBV7-2
CDR3: CASSLSPRGIEAFF

J: TRBJ2-2
V: TRBV9
CDR3: CASSPYTGRTGELFF

J: TRBJ1-4
V: TRBV27
CDR3: CASSLGGQGYEKLFF

J: TRBJ1-5
V: TRBV28
CDR3: CASSSREAAKAQPQHF

J: TRBJ2-5
V: TRBV7-9
CDR3: CASSPGGSETQYF

J: TRBJ2-2
V: TRBV6-1
CDR3: CASSVVVAGDTGELFF

J: TRBJ1-5
V: TRBV6-1
CDR3: CASSERRTGAYQPQHF

J: TRBJ2-5
V: TRBV23-1
CDR3: CASSQIQVQQETQYF

J: TRBJ2-1
V: TRBV7-2
CDR3: CASSWEARGSSNEQFF

J: TRBJ2-1
V: TRBV27
CDR3: CASSLTGAYNEQFF

J: TRBJ2-7
V: TRBV5-1
CDR3: CASSLLGTGTSYEQYF

J: TRBJ2-5
V: TRBV30
CDR3: CAWSPGVETQYF

J: TRBJ2-2
V: TRBV29-1
CDR3: CSCGANTGELFF

J: TRBJ2-5
V: TRBV5-1
CDR3: CASSLALEGGTQYF